The source of this T cell receptor beta chain is a study of TIL therapy for anti-PD-1-resistant metastatic lung cancer. The immunoSEQ assay was v3. Using immunoSEQ multiplex PCR, the repertoire was profiled, and TCRdb retains in-frame clones only, with some absent. The data show 54,000 or so clones, over 75% seen once. As for time point: pre-treatment sample, taken before nivolumab and TIL therapy. Germline CDR1 reads SGHRS; CDR2 reads YFSETQ. V lost 5 bases, J lost 1 base, and 7 bases stayed unmatched. The CDR3 extends over 16 amino acids. Sequenced here: blood, sampled at baseline. The chain is built from TRBV5-1 and TRBJ2-7, with 12 nucleotides matching TRBD2. The clonotype was recovered from a person aged 25 to 80 with non-small cell lung cancer. CDR3 amino acids: CASRYGLAGQSYEQYF. The CDR3 region has the DNA TGCGCCAGCAGATACGGACTAGCGGGGCAGTCCTACGAGCAGTACTTC.